The next 5 T cell receptor beta chains were all read from a single sample in a study of shared clonotypes between healthy human individuals. Sequenced by immunoSEQ multiplex PCR; TCRdb stores in-frame clones only, minus some. The sample lists about 710,000 clones, about 80% occurring once. Sequencing was done on a sample of memory CD4+ T cells sorted from blood. The subset: CD45RA-negative fraction. These receptors all come from a woman under 40 in good health.

The chain joins TRBV29-1 to TRBJ2-1; 9 bases map to TRBD1. The CDR3 loop spans 16 amino acids. CDR1 is SQVTM and CDR2 is ANQGSEA in the germline V gene. V trimming: 2 bases; J trimming: 10 bases; junction bases outside the gene matches: 15. The CDR3 coding sequence is TGCAGCGTTGAATGGTTGCTAGGACAGGGGTTTCGAGAGCAGTTCTTC. Its protein product is CSVEWLLGQGFREQFF.

The chain combines TRBV30 with TRBJ1-5, with a tentative D call TRBD1 (5 bases). Germline assignment: CDR1 GTSNPN and CDR2 SVGIG (reference sequence). CDR3 length: 15 amino acids. The ends were cut back, 2 bases at V and 6 bases at J, with 17 bases in the middle. The CDR3 loop reads CAWSRGQGGGQPQHF. CDR3 DNA sequence: TGTGCCTGGAGTAGAGGCCAGGGCGGCGGTCAGCCCCAGCATTTT.

As to this clone: This sample also contains other DNA sequences that code for the same CDR3. This chain links TRBV6-1 with TRBJ2-6; maybe TRBD1 (5 bases). Trimming shortened V by 3 bases and J by 2 bases, and 8 bases separated the two germline ends. The CDR3 is 15 residues long. Germline V gene lookup returns CDR1 MNHNS and CDR2 SASEGT. In DNA form, the CDR3 reads TGTGCCAGCAGTGACCAGGGAACTGGGGCCAACGTCCTGACTTTC. It translates to CASSDQGTGANVLTF.

The V call is TRBV28, the J call TRBJ2-7; D gene unclear. CDR1 and CDR2 (germline): MDHEN, SYDVKM. V lost 5 bases, J lost 3 bases, and 17 bases lay in between. The CDR3 runs to 15 residues. CDR3 coding DNA: TGTGCCAGCAGTATAGCCCTCTCAAGCAACTACGAGCAGTACTTC. Translating it yields CASSIALSSNYEQYF.

This clone was counted a few times. The same CDR3 also results from other DNA sequences found in this sample. The chain links TRBV5-1 to TRBJ1-5; D might be TRBD1 (5 bases). CDR3 length equals 14 residues. V lost 0 bases to trimming and J lost 4 bases, with 8 bases between them. CDR1 SGHRS and CDR2 YFSETQ come from the germline V gene. CDR3 in amino acids: CASSLDAGNQPQHF. The CDR3 region has the DNA TGCGCCAGCAGCTTGGACGCAGGGAATCAGCCCCAGCATTTT.